Following are 29 T cell receptor beta chains from one sample sequenced in a study of a mutant IDH1 vaccine in newly diagnosed glioma. Sequencing was performed with immunoSEQ multiplex PCR; in TCRdb, only in-frame clones are kept and a portion is missing. The table includes over 30,000 clones, roughly 79% detected once. These receptors have no known antigen. The time point is: week 35, safety follow-up. Vaccinated patients received 300 ug of mutant IDH1 20-mer peptide per dose, with topical imiquimod. Sequenced here: PBMCs, sampled from a glioma patient whose treatment included an IDH1 peptide vaccine. Receptors originate from a woman in her 30s with glioma. Some clones in this sample may be carry-over from other donors' samples.

V usage is TRBV15 and J usage is TRBJ2-1; maybe TRBD1 (6 bases). The CDR3 extends over 16 amino acids. Trimming removed 0 bases from V and 4 bases from J, with 13 bases in between. CDR1 is LNHNV and CDR2 is YYDKDF in the germline V gene (reference sequence). The CDR3 loop is CATSREGQGRYNEQFF. The CDR3 region has the DNA TGTGCCACCAGCAGAGAGGGGCAGGGGCGTTACAATGAGCAGTTCTTC.

The chain's CDR3 is CASSRDSSTGGTEQYF. The CDR3 bases are TGTGCCAGCAGCCGAGACAGCTCGACAGGGGGCACCGAGCAGTACTTC. V gene TRBV7-9 combines with J gene TRBJ2-7; 10 positions agree with TRBD1. The germline V gene has CDR1 SEHNR and CDR2 FQNEAQ (reference sequence). The CDR3 has 16 amino acids. The J segment lost 6 bases and the V segment lost 5 bases, leaving 13 bases of the junction unmatched.

This chain joins TRBV6-5 and TRBJ2-6; no clear D. Germline lookup yields CDR1 MNHEY and CDR2 SVGAGI. This CDR3 has 12 amino acids. Trimming cost V 7 bases and J 2 bases, with 3 bases left between them. CDR3 sequence: CASKAGANVLTF. As DNA, the CDR3 is TGTGCCAGCAAGGCTGGGGCCAACGTCCTGACTTTC.

This clone has only a few counts. V gene TRBV18 combines with J gene TRBJ1-1; the D gene is possibly TRBD1 (6 bases). Germline CDR1 and CDR2: KGHSH and LQKENI. V dropped 4 bases and J dropped 5 bases, with 11 bases sitting between them. CDR3 length: 13 amino acids. CDR3 DNA: TGTGCCAGCTCACGGGCGCAGGGGACTGAAGCTTTCTTT. Protein product: CASSRAQGTEAFF.

The count of this clone is one. The genes are TRBV9 and TRBJ2-1; D ambiguous. Germline assignment: CDR1 SGDLS and CDR2 YYNGEE. V was trimmed by 0 bases and J by 1 base, leaving 8 bases between them. The CDR3 has 15 amino acids. This CDR3 reads CASSVGSRSYNEQFF. The DNA for the CDR3 is TGTGCCAGCAGCGTAGGGAGTCGGTCCTACAATGAGCAGTTCTTC.

This clone came up a few times. The chain carries TRBV4-1 and TRBJ1-1; possibly TRBD1 for D (6 bases). Between the trimmed V and J ends, which lost 3 bases and 0 bases, there was a span of 17 bases. This CDR3 comprises 17 residues. CDR1 and CDR2 (germline): MGHRA, YSYEKL. The CDR3 nucleotides are TGCGCCAGCAGCCACTTCCCCTCGGGACACCTGAACACTGAAGCTTTCTTT. It translates to CASSHFPSGHLNTEAFF.

The V gene is TRBV18, the J gene TRBJ1-1; D perhaps matches TRBD1 (6 bases). There are 14 residues in the CDR3. From germline, CDR1 is KGHSH and CDR2 LQKENI. The V end was cut by 3 bases, the J end by 0 bases, with 8 bases between. In DNA, the CDR3 is TGTGCCAGCTCACCTGGGACAATGAACACTGAAGCTTTCTTT. Its protein product is CASSPGTMNTEAFF.

The genes are TRBV6-1 and TRBJ2-7; 8 bases agree with TRBD2. V lost 3 bases and J lost 3; bases outside the gene matches: 7. CDR3 length equals 15 residues. Germline V gene sequence: CDR1 MNHNS, CDR2 SASEGT. CDR3 in DNA: TGTGCCAGCAGTGACCCGAGCGGGAGCCTCTACGAGCAGTACTTC. Protein: CASSDPSGSLYEQYF.

The chain employs TRBV10-3 and TRBJ2-7; 10 nucleotides line up with TRBD1. The germline V gene has CDR1 ENHRY and CDR2 SYGVKD. Germline trimming cut 7 bases from V and 6 bases from J; bases unmatched to any gene: 6. The CDR3 is made up of 13 amino acids. Here the CDR3 DNA reads TGTGCCATCAACCAAGACAGGGGGCGCGAGCAGTACTTC. Its translation: CAINQDRGREQYF.

The V call is TRBV7-9, the J call TRBJ2-5; no clear D. V dropped 2 bases and J dropped 5 bases, with 9 bases sitting between them. In germline, CDR1 is SEHNR, CDR2 FQNEAQ (reference sequence). CDR3 length equals 13 residues. DNA for the CDR3: TGTGCCAGCAGCTTATATATGGGGGAGACCCAGTACTTC. This codes for CASSLYMGETQYF. The full variable domain, in which reference TRBV7-9 and TRBJ2-5 provide the parts outside the CDR3, is DTGVSQNPRHKITKRGQNVTFRCDPISEHNRLYWYRQTLGQGPEFLTYFQNEAQLEKSRLLSDRFSAERPKGSFSTLEIQRTEQGDSAMYLCASSLYMGETQYFGPGTRLLVL.

CDR3 sequence (DNA): TGCGCCAGTACCTACGGAGGGGTCTATGGCTACACCTTC. Translating it yields CASTYGGVYGYTF. This chain uses TRBV10-2 with TRBJ1-2; a weak D match, TRBD1 (5 bases). V lost 9 bases, J lost 4 bases, and 15 bases lay in between. Germline-derived CDR1 and CDR2 are WSHSY and SAAADI. The CDR3 loop spans 13 amino acids.

The rearrangement joins TRBV27 to TRBJ2-3; 8 bases are a match to TRBD2. This CDR3 is built from 16 residues. CDR1 is MNHEY, CDR2 SMNVEV, per germline (reference sequence). V lost 5 bases, J lost 0 bases, and 7 bases stayed unmatched. CDR3 nucleotides: TGTGCCAGCAGTGTACTAGCGGTGGCTAGCACAGATACGCAGTATTTT. Protein sequence: CASSVLAVASTDTQYF.

The rearrangement uses TRBV2 and TRBJ2-1, with 11 bases fitting TRBD2. The CDR3 loop spans 17 amino acids. With V trimmed by 0 bases and J by 10 bases, 11 bases remained unmatched. The germline V gene encodes CDR1 SNHLY and CDR2 FYNNEI. The CDR3 DNA is TGTGCCAGCAGTGAAGCGCTTATGGCTAGCGGGGGGTCCGAGCAGTTCTTC. Protein sequence: CASSEALMASGGSEQFF.

V usage is TRBV30 and J usage is TRBJ2-7; D is possibly TRBD2 (5 bases). Per the germline V gene, CDR1 is GTSNPN and CDR2 is SVGIG (reference sequence). Trimming removed 0 bases at V and 0 bases at J, with 12 bases between. The CDR3 contains 15 residues. CDR3 residues: CAWSVRGSGSYEQYF. CDR3 in DNA: TGTGCCTGGAGTGTAAGAGGGTCGGGCTCCTACGAGCAGTACTTC.

The V call is TRBV9, the J call TRBJ2-4; 7 bases align to TRBD2. Per the germline V gene, CDR1 is SGDLS and CDR2 is YYNGEE. The CDR3 loop spans 18 amino acids. Trimming removed 1 base from V and 2 bases from J; junction bases left unmatched: 12. CDR3 in DNA: TGTGCCAGCAGCGTAAGAGACCGGGAGGTTGCAACCAAAAACATTCAGTACTTC. Its translation is CASSVRDREVATKNIQYF. The full variable domain, with the rest looked up from reference TRBV9 and TRBJ2-4, is DSGVTQTPKHLITATGQRVTLRCSPRSGDLSVYWYQQSLDQGLQFLIQYYNGEERAKGNILERFSAQQFPDLHSELNLSSLELGDSALYFCASSVRDREVATKNIQYFGAGTRLSVL.

This clone was seen a few times. V usage is TRBV6-1 and J usage is TRBJ1-4; TRBD1 aligns across 10 bases. This CDR3 is built from 21 residues. Unmatched junction bases numbered 22, after V lost 2 bases and J lost 7 bases. Per germline, CDR1 MNHNS and CDR2 SASEGT. Here the CDR3 reads CASSERGGDRGRVMVSEKLFF. The CDR3 nucleotides are TGTGCCAGCAGTGAACGGGGAGGAGACAGGGGGCGAGTGATGGTCAGTGAAAAACTGTTTTTT.

The chain couples TRBV11-2 to TRBJ1-1; TRBD1 agrees at 7 bases. The CDR3 is 14 amino acids. V was clipped by 4 bases and J by 5 bases; unmatched bases: 7. Germline loops: CDR1 SGHAT, CDR2 FQNNGV. The CDR3 loop reads CASSSTGSGTEAFF. Here the CDR3 DNA reads TGTGCCAGCAGCTCGACAGGGTCAGGGACTGAAGCTTTCTTT.

The CDR3 reads CASRLAGLSTDTQYF. The CDR3 DNA follows: TGCGCCAGCCGACTAGCGGGTTTGAGCACAGATACGCAGTATTTT. This chain joins TRBV5-1 and TRBJ2-3, with 10 bases identical to TRBD2. Per germline, CDR1 SGHRS and CDR2 YFSETQ. This CDR3 region has 15 residues. The ends lost 7 bases at V and 0 bases at J; junction bases unmatched: 5.

This clone was observed once. V gene TRBV7-2 combines with J gene TRBJ1-4; D perhaps matches TRBD1 (5 bases). Germline V gene data show CDR1 as SGHTA and CDR2 as FQGNSA. V was shortened by 5 bases and J by 3 bases, with 16 bases between the two germline ends. CDR3 length: 16 residues. As DNA, the CDR3 is TGTGCCAGCAGCGCGTTATCTTGGGGCGCTAATGAAAAACTGTTTTTT. Protein: CASSALSWGANEKLFF.

As concerns this clone: No conserved phenylalanine or tryptophan is present at the end of the CDR3, so a read error is the likely explanation. The limits of the CDR3 on the DNA are not certain, so only TCRdb's listed CDR3 is given. The gene calls are TRBV5-1 and TRBJ2-3. CDR1 is SGHRS and CDR2 is YFSETQ in the germline V gene. The CDR3 has 13 amino acids, counting both end residues. CDR3 protein: CASSLLSGGAGTL.

In DNA form, the CDR3 reads TGTGCCAGTAGTATAACGACCCTACTCGGGAGAGGGGAAATGAATGAGCAGTTCTTC. This sequence encodes CASSITTLLGRGEMNEQFF. This chain joins TRBV19 and TRBJ2-1; D perhaps matches TRBD2 (6 bases). This CDR3 is built from 19 residues. Germline V gene data show CDR1 as LNHDA and CDR2 as SQIVND (reference sequence). V dropped 2 bases and J dropped 7 bases, with 27 bases sitting between them.

This chain connects TRBV19 to TRBJ1-2; weak D call: TRBD1 (5 bases). The CDR3 is 16 amino acids. Trimming stripped 6 bases from V and 7 bases from J, with 24 bases between. Germline CDR1 LNHDA, CDR2 SQIVND (reference sequence). The CDR3 coding sequence is TGTGCCAGTAGGGATAGGGGACCGGGGAGATGGTGTGGCTACACCTTC. Its protein product is CASRDRGPGRWCGYTF.

The genes are TRBV29-1 and TRBJ1-3, with D hard to call. Trimming left V 3 bases short and J 4 bases short, with 4 bases between. CDR1 is SQVTM and CDR2 is ANQGSEA in the germline V gene. The CDR3 contains 11 residues. The CDR3 is CSVDRGNTIYF. Here the CDR3 DNA reads TGCAGCGTTGACAGGGGAAACACCATATATTTT. The whole variable domain, remainder taken from reference TRBV29-1 and TRBJ1-3, is SAVISQKPSRDICQRGTSLTIQCQVDSQVTMMFWYRQQPGQSLTLIATANQGSEATYESGFVIDKFPISRPNLTFSTLTVSNMSPEDSSIYLCSVDRGNTIYFGEGSWLTVV.

This clone was seen once. This chain links TRBV23-1 with TRBJ2-3; TRBD1 might be the D (5 bases). TRBV23-1 is an open reading frame whose function is uncertain. The length of the CDR3 is 16 residues. V was cut by 1 base and J by 0 bases, with 11 bases left in between. The CDR3 bases are TGCGCCAGCAGTCAATTGTGGACACTGAGCACAGATACGCAGTATTTT. Its translation: CASSQLWTLSTDTQYF.

The rearrangement joins TRBV5-8 to TRBJ2-7; D remains unclear. The germline V gene encodes CDR1 SGHTS and CDR2 YDEGEE. The length of the CDR3 is 12 residues. Trimming pared 3 bases from V and 3 bases from J, leaving 7 bases between. This CDR3 reads CASSSFFYEQYF. The CDR3 bases are TGTGCCAGCAGCTCATTTTTCTACGAGCAGTACTTC.

The chain combines TRBV25-1 with TRBJ1-1; the D is unclear. Deletions cut 1 base from V and 1 base from J, with 7 bases between. The CDR3 totals 14 residues. Germline CDR1 reads MGHDK; CDR2 reads SYGVNS. CDR3 sequence (DNA): TGTGCCAGCAGTGAATGGGCAGGGAACACTGAAGCTTTCTTT. Translation gives CASSEWAGNTEAFF.

This chain connects TRBV5-4 to TRBJ1-6; no firm D call. CDR1 is SGHNT and CDR2 is YYREEE in the germline V gene (reference sequence). Trimming took 2 bases from V and 9 from J, leaving 9 bases between them. CDR3 length: 13 residues. The CDR3: CASSFSEGSPLHF. In nucleotides, the CDR3 is TGTGCCAGCAGCTTTAGTGAGGGTTCACCCCTCCACTTT.

In DNA, the CDR3 is TGTGCCAGCAGCTTGGGACGGATCACAGATACGCAGTATTTT. Amino acids: CASSLGRITDTQYF. V usage is TRBV5-8 and J usage is TRBJ2-3; unclear D gene. The V gene's germline CDR1 is SGHTS and CDR2 YDEGEE. The length of the CDR3 is 14 residues. V was trimmed by 0 bases and J by 2 bases, leaving 7 bases between them.

The J gene is TRBJ2-1, the V gene TRBV27; 8 nucleotides align to TRBD2. The germline V gene encodes CDR1 MNHEY and CDR2 SMNVEV (reference sequence). This CDR3 is built from 14 residues. V lost 7 bases, J lost 2 bases, and 4 bases stayed unmatched. CDR3 in amino acids: CASNSGATYNEQFF. DNA of the CDR3: TGTGCCAGCAATAGCGGGGCCACCTACAATGAGCAGTTCTTC.